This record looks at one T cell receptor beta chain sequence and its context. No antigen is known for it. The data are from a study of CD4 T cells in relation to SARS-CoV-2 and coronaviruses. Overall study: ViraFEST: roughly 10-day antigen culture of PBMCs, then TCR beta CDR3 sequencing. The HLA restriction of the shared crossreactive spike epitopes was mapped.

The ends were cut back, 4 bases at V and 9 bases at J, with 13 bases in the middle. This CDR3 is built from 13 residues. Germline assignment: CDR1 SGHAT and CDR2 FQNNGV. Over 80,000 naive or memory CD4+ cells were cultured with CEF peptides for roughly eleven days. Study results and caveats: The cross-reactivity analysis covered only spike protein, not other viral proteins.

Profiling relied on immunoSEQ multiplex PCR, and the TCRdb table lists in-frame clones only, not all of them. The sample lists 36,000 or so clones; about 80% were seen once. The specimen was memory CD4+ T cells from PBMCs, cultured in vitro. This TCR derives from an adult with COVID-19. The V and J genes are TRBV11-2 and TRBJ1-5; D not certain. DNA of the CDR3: TGTGCCAGCAGCTCGGACGGCAGAATGCCCCAGCATTTT. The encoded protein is CASSSDGRMPQHF.